This TCR beta chain stems from a study of identical twins. Whole-study findings and limits: The study found that models underestimated out-of-frame TCR alpha sharing in monozygotic twins.

Template switching, a step in the protocol, added a universal primer site, and cDNA carried unique molecular identifiers. One entry per CDR3 protein, called by TCRdb with MiXCR from the 5' RACE reads. Altogether 270,000 or so distinct CDR3 sequences are present, around 8.8% being singletons, with the ten largest covering 2.5% to 3.5%. CDR1 and CDR2 from the germline V gene are ENHRY and SYGVKD. This CDR3 spans 13 amino acids. V lost 0 bases and J 7 bases, leaving 7 bases between the germline ends. This clonotype was picked up many times. Its antigen remains unknown. This sample also belongs to another study, concerning yellow fever vaccine responses in identical twins.

The sequenced material came from CD8+ T cells sorted from blood. The chain uses TRBV10-3 and TRBJ2-1; no clear D gene. This TCR was recovered from a woman aged 18-29 years in good health. The CDR3 DNA follows: TGTGCCATCAGTGAGTCGAGAGAAAATGAGCAGTTCTTC. This translates into CAISESRENEQFF.